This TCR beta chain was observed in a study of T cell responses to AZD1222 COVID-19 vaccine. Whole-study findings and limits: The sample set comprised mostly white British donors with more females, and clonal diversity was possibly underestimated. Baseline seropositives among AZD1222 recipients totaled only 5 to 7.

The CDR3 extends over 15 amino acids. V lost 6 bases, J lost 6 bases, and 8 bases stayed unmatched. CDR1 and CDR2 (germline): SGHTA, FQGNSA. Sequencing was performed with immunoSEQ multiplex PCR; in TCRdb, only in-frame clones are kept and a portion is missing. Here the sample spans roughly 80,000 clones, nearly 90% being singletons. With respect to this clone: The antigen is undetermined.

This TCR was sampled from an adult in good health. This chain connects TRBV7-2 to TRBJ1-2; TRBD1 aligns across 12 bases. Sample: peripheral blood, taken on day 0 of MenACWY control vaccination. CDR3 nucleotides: TGTGCCAGCAGTTCCCGGGACAGGGGGCCGGATGGCTACACCTTC. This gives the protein CASSSRDRGPDGYTF.